The rows below give T cell receptor beta chains drawn from one sample of a study of spatial heterogeneity in lung cancer. TCRdb re-called the 5' RACE reads through MiXCR, storing one row per CDR3 protein. This table holds tens of thousands of distinct CDR3 sequences, approximately 14% found once. This specimen consisted of PBMCs, obtained at surgery. Receptors were obtained from a male donor with early-stage non-small cell lung cancer. The CDR3 runs from the conserved cysteine through the conserved F or W. A D gene is named only where the DNA matches it firmly. A row's size may be missing; if present it is once, few, many or a size class.

.	TRBJ1-1	many	TRBV18	TGTGCCAGCTCACCACAGGGGGAGGTCGGAACTGAAGCTTTCTTT	CASSPQGEVGTEAFF
TRBD2	TRBJ2-3	few	TRBV7-8	TGTGCCAGCAGCTTAGCTGTAGCGGGAGGGAACACAGATACGCAGTATTTT	CASSLAVAGGNTDTQYF
.	TRBJ2-1	few	TRBV20-1	TGCAGTGCTAGGGGTGTCAATGAGCAGTTCTTC	CSARGVNEQFF
.	TRBJ1-6	few	TRBV7-8	TGTGCCAGCAGCTTACTGGCGGACAGTCCGGTGACTAGTTCACCCCTCCACTTT	CASSLLADSPVTSSPLHF
.	TRBJ2-3	.	TRBV5-4	TGTGCCAGCAGCGGAGGAGGGCGGGGGCGCACAGATACGCAGTATTTT	CASSGGGRGRTDTQYF
.	TRBJ1-6	.	TRBV2	TGTGCCAGCAGACACAGGGATAATTCACCCCTCCACTTT	CASRHRDNSPLHF
.	TRBJ2-3	.	TRBV7-8	TGTGCCAGCAGCTCCTCTTCTTTTACGCAGTATTTT	CASSSSSFTQYF
TRBD1	TRBJ1-2	.	TRBV4-2	TGTGCCAGCAGCCAGCCGGGACAGGAAGATTCCTACACCTTC	CASSQPGQEDSYTF
TRBD2	TRBJ2-7	.	TRBV5-1	TGCGCCAGCAGCTTGTCCCTCGTTGCGGGGGGGCAGGAGCAGTACTTC	CASSLSLVAGGQEQYF
.	TRBJ2-7	.	TRBV4-3	TGCGCCAGCAGCCAAGAAGCCCGACGCTCCTACGAGCAGTACTTC	CASSQEARRSYEQYF
.	TRBJ1-4	.	TRBV23-1	TGCGCCAGCAGTTTTCTTCCGGACTTATCCCCGCGGGCTAATGAAAAACTGTTTTTT	CASSFLPDLSPRANEKLFF
.	TRBJ1-4	once	TRBV28	TGTGCCAGCACCAAGAGGGGCGGGGTTAATGAAAAACTGTTTTTT	CASTKRGGVNEKLFF
.	TRBJ2-3	few	TRBV9	TGTGCCAGCAGCTTCGGGCACAAAGATACGCAGTATTTT	CASSFGHKDTQYF
.	TRBJ1-6	.	TRBV10-3	TGTGCCATCAGTGAGTGGCAGGGATCTAGTTCACCCCTCCACTTT	CAISEWQGSSSPLHF
TRBD1	TRBJ2-7	many	TRBV29-1	TGCAGCGCCGGAGGTGGGACAGTCTACGAGCAGTACTTC	CSAGGGTVYEQYF
.	TRBJ2-7	many	TRBV11-2	TGTGCCAGCAGCTTAGGTCCCCGCTCCTACGAGCAGTACTTC	CASSLGPRSYEQYF
.	TRBJ2-2	.	TRBV5-1	TGCGCCAGCAGCTTACGGACGGCGAACACCGGGGAGCTGTTTTTT	CASSLRTANTGELFF
TRBD2	TRBJ2-5	many	TRBV11-2	TGTGCCAGCAGCTCCGCGGGGGGCCCAGGGACCCAGTACTTC	CASSSAGGPGTQYF
.	TRBJ2-1	few	TRBV20-1	TGCAGTGCTAGAGATGGGGCTTTCTACAATGAGCAGTTCTTC	CSARDGAFYNEQFF
.	TRBJ2-3	few	TRBV5-1	TGCGCCAGCAGCTTGGACGCCTCGCCAGGCACAGATACGCAGTATTTT	CASSLDASPGTDTQYF
.	TRBJ1-1	many	TRBV4-1	TGCGCCAGCAGCCATGCATGGCGGGGGCGCACTGAAGCTTTCTTT	CASSHAWRGRTEAFF